Shown below are 2 T cell receptor beta chains from a single sample sequenced in a study of shared clonotypes between healthy human individuals (dated by TCRdb to the early 2020s). The library relied on the immunoSEQ multiplex PCR assay. TCRdb carries this immuneACCESS record with in-frame sequences only. Its versions omit some clonotypes, under half of them owing to an unresolved V gene in the studies checked, with the rest unexplained. Within this sample are 550,000 to 700,000 clones, with about three quarters of them counted one time only. 1.5% to 2% of the sample lies in the top ten. The specimen sequenced was memory CD4+ T cells sorted from blood. The cell subset or site label here, explained by the study, means: CD45RA-negative fraction. The receptors shown here come from a woman in her 30s in good health.

V and J are TRBV7-2 and TRBJ2-1; D may correspond to TRBD1 or TRBD2 (5 bases each). The germline CDR1 and CDR2 sequences are SGHTA and FQGNSA. Trimming removed 5 bases at V and 7 bases at J, with 15 bases between. The CDR3 extends over 14 amino acids. CDR3 nucleotides: TGTGCCAGCAGCCGTCCGGGACGGTGGAATGAGCAGTTCTTC. It codes for CASSRPGRWNEQFF.

This clone was counted a few times. This same CDR3 is encoded by further DNA sequences in the sample. The rearrangement uses TRBV5-1 and TRBJ1-1; no definite D call. The CDR3 runs to 11 residues. CDR1 is SGHRS and CDR2 is YFSETQ in the germline V gene. V dropped 5 bases and J dropped 0 bases, with 2 bases sitting between them. This chain's CDR3 is CASRVNTEAFF. Written as DNA, the CDR3 is TGCGCCAGCAGGGTGAACACTGAAGCTTTCTTT.